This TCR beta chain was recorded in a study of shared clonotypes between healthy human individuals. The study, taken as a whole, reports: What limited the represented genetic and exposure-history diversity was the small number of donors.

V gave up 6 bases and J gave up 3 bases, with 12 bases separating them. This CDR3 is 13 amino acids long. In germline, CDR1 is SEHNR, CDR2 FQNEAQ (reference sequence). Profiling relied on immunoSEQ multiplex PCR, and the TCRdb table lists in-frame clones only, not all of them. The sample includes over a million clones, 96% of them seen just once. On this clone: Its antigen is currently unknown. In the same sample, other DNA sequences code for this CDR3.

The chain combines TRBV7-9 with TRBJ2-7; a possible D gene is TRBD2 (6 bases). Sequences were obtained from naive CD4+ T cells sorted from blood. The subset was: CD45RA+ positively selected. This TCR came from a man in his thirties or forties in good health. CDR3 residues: CASSLTGVYEQYF. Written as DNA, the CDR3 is TGTGCCAGCAGTCTGACGGGGGTCTACGAGCAGTACTTC. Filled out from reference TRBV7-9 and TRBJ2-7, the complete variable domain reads DTGVSQNPRHKITKRGQNVTFRCDPISEHNRLYWYRQTLGQGPEFLTYFQNEAQLEKSRLLSDRFSAERPKGSFSTLEIQRTEQGDSAMYLCASSLTGVYEQYFGPGTRLTVT.